This entry lists 6 T cell receptor beta chains sequenced from one sample in a study of OX40 agonist ivuxolimab in advanced cancers. Using immunoSEQ multiplex PCR, the repertoire was profiled, and TCRdb retains in-frame clones only, with some absent. The sample lists 75,000 to 100,000 clones, more than 85% occurring once. Sequenced material: CD4+ or CD8+ T cells sorted from blood, taken in a trial of the OX40 agonist ivuxolimab. The receptor source for this set is an adult with an advanced solid tumor such as melanoma, head and neck, liver or kidney cancer.

CDR3 residues: CASSAGHENYGYTF. For the CDR3, the DNA is TGTGCCAGCAGCGCGGGACACGAGAACTATGGCTACACCTTC. This chain links TRBV9 with TRBJ1-2, with D possibly matching TRBD1 (6 bases). There are 14 residues in the CDR3. The germline CDR1 and CDR2 sequences are SGDLS and YYNGEE. V lost 3 bases to trimming and J lost 2 bases, with 11 bases between them.

The CDR3 is CASSAGGWETQYF. The CDR3, as DNA: TGTGCCAGCAGCGCAGGGGGTTGGGAGACCCAGTACTTC. The chain joins TRBV7-6 to TRBJ2-5, with 7 bases lining up with TRBD1. This CDR3 contains 13 residues. Germline-derived CDR1 and CDR2 are SGHVS and FNYEAQ. J gave up 5 bases and V 5 bases, and 5 bases lay outside the gene matches.

This chain uses TRBV28 with TRBJ2-1; D is possibly TRBD2 (6 bases). Trimming removed 7 bases from V and 2 bases from J, with 15 bases in between. The CDR3 consists of 15 residues. Germline values: CDR1 MDHEN, CDR2 SYDVKM. The CDR3 sequence is CASNEAGVTYNEQFF. DNA of the CDR3: TGTGCCAGCAATGAAGCGGGTGTCACCTACAATGAGCAGTTCTTC.

This chain uses TRBV7-2 with TRBJ2-1; D uncertain. The germline gives CDR1 SGHTA, CDR2 FQGNSA. This CDR3 has 14 residues. Trimming stripped 1 base from V and 7 bases from J, with 11 bases between. CDR3 sequence reads: CASSLGGNGNEQFF. CDR3 nucleotide sequence: TGTGCCAGCAGCTTAGGGGGTAATGGAAATGAGCAGTTCTTC. Full variable domain (rest looked up from reference TRBV7-2 and TRBJ2-1): GAGVSQSPSNKVTEKGKDVELRCDPISGHTALYWYRQSLGQGLEFLIYFQGNSAPDKSGLPSDRFSAERTGGSVSTLTIQRTQQEDSAVYLCASSLGGNGNEQFFGPGTRLTVL.

This chain links TRBV4-2 with TRBJ2-5; 8 nucleotides agree with TRBD2. The germline V gene has CDR1 LGHNA and CDR2 YNFKEQ. CDR3 size: 15 residues. After removal of 0 bases from V and 4 bases from J, the junction contained 4 bases not matched to a gene. In DNA form, the CDR3 reads TGTGCCAGCAGCCAAGAGAAAACTAGCGGAGAGACCCAGTACTTC. It codes for CASSQEKTSGETQYF.

The V call is TRBV29-1, the J call TRBJ1-1; D unresolved. Trimming left V 4 bases short and J 7 bases short, with 7 bases between. Germline values: CDR1 SQVTM, CDR2 ANQGSEA. The CDR3 runs to 10 residues. The CDR3 DNA follows: TGCAGCGTTGCAGACATTGAAGCTTTCTTT. Its translation is CSVADIEAFF.